These 31 T cell receptor beta chains originate from one sample sequenced in a study of CD8 T cells in ankylosing spondylitis. Study-wide results and limits: Ankylosing spondylitis blood seemed to carry a telltale TCR beta motif made of several highly homologous variants.

Their cognate antigens are unknown. Via MiXCR, TCRdb re-called the 5' RACE reads, giving one row per CDR3 protein. The sample contains about 540,000 distinct CDR3 sequences, roughly 12% of which appear only once. Sequenced sample: blood, either unsorted or a sorted T cell fraction (not recorded which). These receptors were obtained from a male donor with ankylosing spondylitis.

The chain recombines TRBV5-5 with TRBJ2-5; D possibly uses TRBD1 or TRBD2 (5 bases each). Per germline, CDR1 SGHKS and CDR2 YYEKEE (reference sequence). Trimming removed 4 bases at V and 5 bases at J, with 12 bases between. There are 13 residues in the CDR3. CDR3 loop: CASSGTDLETQYF. The DNA for the CDR3 is TGTGCCAGCAGCGGGACGGATCTGGAGACCCAGTACTTC.

The V gene is TRBV28, the J gene TRBJ2-1; D call uncertain. Per germline, CDR1 MDHEN and CDR2 SYDVKM. The CDR3 length is 14 residues. The ends were cut back, 8 bases at V and 6 bases at J, with 17 bases in the middle. CDR3 region: CASFSPKRGNEQFF. For the CDR3, the DNA is TGTGCCAGCTTCTCCCCCAAGCGCGGCAATGAGCAGTTCTTC.

This clonotype was counted many times. This chain joins TRBV10-3 and TRBJ1-2; D ambiguous. Germline loops: CDR1 ENHRY, CDR2 SYGVKD. This CDR3 has 12 amino acids. V dropped 6 bases and J dropped 8 bases, with 13 bases sitting between them. Here the CDR3 reads CAISVGLEGYTF. As DNA, the CDR3 is TGTGCCATCAGCGTGGGGTTAGAAGGCTACACCTTC.

This clonotype was seen many times. The V gene is TRBV12-3 or TRBV12-4, the J gene TRBJ2-7; D not resolved. The germline V and J ends were trimmed by 8 bases and 3 bases, with 17 bases remaining between them. The CDR3 sequence is 14 residues long. The CDR3 here is CASGLGLPSYEQYF. The DNA of the CDR3 is TGTGCCAGCGGCCTTGGATTACCAAGCTACGAGCAGTACTTC.

This clonotype was seen many times. J is TRBJ2-7 and V is TRBV27, with D tentatively TRBD1 or TRBD2 (5 bases each). CDR3 length: 14 amino acids. The V gene's germline CDR1 is MNHEY and CDR2 SMNVEV (reference sequence). Trimming removed 8 bases from V and 2 bases from J, with 16 bases in between. The CDR3 region is CASRPFPGPYEQYF. Here the CDR3 DNA reads TGTGCCAGCCGCCCGTTTCCGGGACCCTACGAGCAGTACTTC.

V gene TRBV5-1 combines with J gene TRBJ2-3; 8 bases match TRBD2. The CDR3 covers 14 residues. CDR1 and CDR2 from the germline V gene are SGHRS and YFSETQ. Losses at the gene ends were 6 bases for V and 5 bases for J; bases not matched to a gene: 8. In DNA, the CDR3 is TGCGCCAGCATGAGGCGGGAGGAGGGAGATACGCAGTATTTT. It yields the protein CASMRREEGDTQYF.

This clonotype has at least ten counts. The chain couples TRBV18 to TRBJ2-3; no clear D. The V gene's germline CDR1 is KGHSH and CDR2 LQKENI. Trimming pared 1 base from V and 0 bases from J, leaving 5 bases between. This CDR3 region has 14 residues. CDR3 residues: CASSPQASTDTQYF. As DNA, the CDR3 is TGTGCCAGCTCACCACAGGCTAGCACAGATACGCAGTATTTT. Complete variable domain (other parts from reference TRBV18 and TRBJ2-3): NAGVMQNPRHLVRRRGQEARLRCSPMKGHSHVYWYRQLPEEGLKFMVYLQKENIIDESGMPKERFSAEFPKEGPSILRIQQVVRGDSAAYFCASSPQASTDTQYFGPGTRLTVL.

The genes are TRBV7-8 and TRBJ1-5, with 8 bases lining up with TRBD1. CDR3 length equals 16 residues. Trimming cost V 0 bases and J 7 bases; bases outside gene matches: 8. The germline V gene has CDR1 SGHVS and CDR2 FQNEAQ. The CDR3 here is CASSLARQGRGQPQHF. DNA of the CDR3: TGTGCCAGCAGCTTAGCGCGACAGGGGCGGGGGCAGCCCCAGCATTTT.

This clonotype came up a few times. The chain joins TRBV25-1 to TRBJ1-2; D is ambiguous. V lost 2 bases to trimming and J lost 4 bases, with 17 bases between them. From germline, CDR1 is MGHDK and CDR2 SYGVNS. This CDR3 is 16 amino acids long. This CDR3 reads CASSEALGVSFYGYTF. CDR3 bases: TGTGCCAGCAGTGAAGCGTTAGGTGTTTCCTTCTATGGCTACACCTTC.

The sample holds a few counts of this clonotype. J is TRBJ1-3 and V is TRBV15; D gene uncertain. The CDR3 covers 15 residues. Germline V CDR1 and CDR2: LNHNV, YYDKDF (reference sequence). Trimming cost V 5 bases and J 3 bases, with 14 bases left between them. CDR3 in DNA: TGTGCCACCAGCCCTTTCGAGGGAGATGGAAACACCATATATTTT. This sequence encodes CATSPFEGDGNTIYF.

This clonotype was found a few times. The chain links TRBV12-3 or TRBV12-4 to TRBJ1-1, with D uncertain. The CDR3 has 11 residues. V was cut by 8 bases and J by 8 bases, with 12 bases left in between. CDR3: CASGYRAEAFF. CDR3 DNA: TGTGCCAGCGGATACCGGGCCGAAGCTTTCTTT.

This clonotype turned up a few times. V is TRBV7-9 and J is TRBJ2-7; 8 bases agree with TRBD1. Germline V gene sequence: CDR1 SEHNR, CDR2 FQNEAQ (reference sequence). The CDR3 runs to 15 residues. Trimming removed 5 bases from V and 2 bases from J; junction bases left unmatched: 8. As DNA, the CDR3 is TGTGCCAGCAGCCTCAAGCCGGGACAGGCCTACGAGCAGTACTTC. Translation: CASSLKPGQAYEQYF.

This clonotype came up a few times. The V call is TRBV20-1, the J call TRBJ1-5; TRBD1 might be the D (5 bases). Germline assignment: CDR1 DFQATT and CDR2 SNEGSKA (reference sequence). V was pared by 4 bases and J by 1 base, with 14 bases between. CDR3 length: 15 residues. CDR3 DNA sequence: TGCAGTGCTACCCGACAGAAGTTGAGCAATCAGCCCCAGCATTTT. Amino acid sequence: CSATRQKLSNQPQHF.

This clonotype was seen a handful of times. The CDR3 DNA reads TGTGCCAGCAGCCTGCCGACGAATTCACCCCTCCACTTT. As protein: CASSLPTNSPLHF. The chain recombines TRBV7-9 with TRBJ1-6; D unresolved. Per germline, CDR1 SEHNR and CDR2 FQNEAQ (reference sequence). Trimming pared 5 bases from V and 7 bases from J, leaving 9 bases between. The CDR3 has 13 residues.

There are a few counts of this clonotype. The chain uses TRBV12-5 and TRBJ2-2; TRBD1 might be the D (6 bases). Germline values: CDR1 LGHNT, CDR2 FRNRAP. This CDR3 is built from 15 residues. Trimming cost V 4 bases and J 4 bases, with 13 bases left between them. The CDR3 nucleotides are TGTGCTAGTGGTTCGGGACAAGGATCCACCGGGGAGCTGTTTTTT. This translates into CASGSGQGSTGELFF. The full variable domain, with the rest looked up from reference TRBV12-5 and TRBJ2-2, is DARVTQTPRHKVTEMGQEVTMRCQPILGHNTVFWYRQTMMQGLELLAYFRNRAPLDDSGMPKDRFSAEMPDATLATLKIQPSEPRDSAVYFCASGSGQGSTGELFFGEGSRLTVL.

This clonotype was recorded at least ten times. The rearrangement links TRBV2 to TRBJ2-2, with TRBD1 matching over 9 bases. The CDR3 spans 14 residues. The ends lost 8 bases at V and 5 bases at J; junction bases unmatched: 6. Germline V gene lookup returns CDR1 SNHLY and CDR2 FYNNEI. The CDR3, as DNA: TGTGCCAGCCACGGGACAGGGCGTACCGGGGAGCTGTTTTTT. Encoded protein: CASHGTGRTGELFF.

The chain is built from TRBV6-2 or TRBV6-3 and TRBJ1-2; D gene uncertain. Germline-derived CDR1 and CDR2 are MNHEY and SVGEGT. V was cut by 1 base and J by 13 bases, with 13 bases left in between. CDR3 length: 12 residues. CDR3 residues: CASSYLSPLLTF. The CDR3 DNA follows: TGTGCCAGCAGTTACTTGAGTCCGCTTCTCACCTTC.

This clonotype has more than one count but fewer than ten. The rearrangement links TRBV11-1 to TRBJ2-4; 8 bases line up with TRBD2. Trimming took 4 bases from V and 2 from J; bases not matched to a gene: 7. In germline, CDR1 is SGHAT, CDR2 FQDESV (reference sequence). The CDR3 sequence is 16 residues long. The DNA for the CDR3 is TGTGCCAGCAGCTCGGGCCGGGAGGGTCCCAAAAACATTCAGTACTTC. This gives the protein CASSSGREGPKNIQYF.

This clonotype has a count of ten or more. The chain has TRBV4-1 and TRBJ2-1; 11 bases line up with TRBD1. The CDR3 has 15 residues. J was trimmed by 6 bases and V by 4 bases; bases with no gene match: 5. Looked up from germline, CDR1 is MGHRA and CDR2 is YSYEKL. The CDR3 loop is CASSPRTGGSNEQFF. CDR3 DNA sequence: TGCGCCAGCAGCCCCCGGACAGGGGGCTCCAATGAGCAGTTCTTC.

The rearrangement joins TRBV3-1 to TRBJ2-3; 9 bases line up with TRBD2. The ends lost 4 bases at V and 6 bases at J; junction bases unmatched: 14. The CDR3 extends over 17 amino acids. From germline, CDR1 is LGHDT and CDR2 YNNKEL (reference sequence). The CDR3 sequence: CASSPPTSGTLGDTQYF. DNA for the CDR3: TGTGCCAGCAGCCCACCGACTAGCGGAACCTTGGGGGATACGCAGTATTTT.

The chain carries TRBV6-2 or TRBV6-3 and TRBJ2-3, with 10 positions matching TRBD2. J gave up 1 base and V 5 bases, and 9 bases lay outside the gene matches. The germline V gene encodes CDR1 MNHEY and CDR2 SVGEGT. The CDR3 covers 17 residues. The CDR3 here is CASSRPGLATGTDTQYF. In DNA, the CDR3 is TGTGCCAGCAGTCGACCGGGACTAGCGACTGGCACAGATACGCAGTATTTT.

This clonotype was recorded at least ten times. The rearrangement uses TRBV12-3 or TRBV12-4 and TRBJ2-7, with 11 bases matching TRBD2. Losses at the gene ends were 3 bases for V and 2 bases for J; bases not matched to a gene: 0. The CDR3 has 14 residues. DNA for the CDR3: TGTGCCAGCAGTTTTAGCGGGAGGGCCTACGAGCAGTACTTC. It encodes CASSFSGRAYEQYF.

This clonotype was seen a few times. The V call is TRBV4-2, the J call TRBJ2-3; D unresolved. With 0 bases removed from V and 4 bases from J, the gap between germline ends came to 8 bases. The CDR3 is made up of 14 amino acids. Per the germline V gene, CDR1 is LGHNA and CDR2 is YNFKEQ. CDR3 sequence reads: CASSQDGGSDTQYF. For the CDR3, the DNA is TGTGCCAGCAGCCAAGACGGCGGATCAGATACGCAGTATTTT.

This clonotype was counted only a few times. The gene calls are TRBV5-6 and TRBJ2-5; D gene uncertain. This CDR3 is 12 amino acids long. Germline V gives CDR1 SGHDT, CDR2 YYEEEE. V gave up 1 base and J gave up 6 bases, with 7 bases separating them. The DNA of the CDR3 is TGTGCCAGCAGCTTGTGGGGAAAGACCCAGTACTTC. It is translated as CASSLWGKTQYF.

Of note for this clonotype: This may stem from a read error, because a much larger clone lies one nucleotide away. The chain joins TRBV5-1 to TRBJ2-2, with 9 bases lining up with TRBD1. Germline values: CDR1 SGHRS, CDR2 YFSETQ. This CDR3 is 16 amino acids long. The DNA of the CDR3 is TGCGCCAGCAGCTTGAACAGGGGGCGTTGGACCGGGGGGCTGTTTTTT. This encodes CASSLNRGRWTGGLFF.

This sequence joins TRBV5-1 and TRBJ2-1; D is possibly TRBD2 (6 bases). V was shortened by 4 bases and J by 0 bases, with 14 bases between the two germline ends. CDR1 and CDR2 (germline): SGHRS, YFSETQ. The CDR3 runs to 16 residues. The chain's CDR3 is CASSPTGGPSYNEQFF. In nucleotides, the CDR3 is TGCGCCAGCAGCCCCACAGGAGGGCCCTCCTACAATGAGCAGTTCTTC.

This clonotype has just a few counts. The J gene is TRBJ2-1, the V gene TRBV2, with D unresolved. Trimming pared 3 bases from V and 8 bases from J, leaving 11 bases between. Per germline, CDR1 SNHLY and CDR2 FYNNEI. There are 13 residues in the CDR3. CDR3: CASSELRLDEQFF. DNA for the CDR3: TGTGCCAGCAGTGAGTTGAGGTTGGATGAGCAGTTCTTC.

This clonotype occurred a few times. The chain has TRBV6-4 and TRBJ2-3; 11 bases map to TRBD2. The CDR3 is made up of 16 amino acids. Germline values: CDR1 MRHNA, CDR2 SNTAGT. V gave up 0 bases and J gave up 6 bases; unmatched junction bases: 5. The CDR3 nucleotides read TGTGCCAGCAGTGACTCTAGCGGGAGGGCCTGGGATACGCAGTATTTT. Its protein product is CASSDSSGRAWDTQYF.

This clonotype occurred a few times. The J gene is TRBJ2-7, the V gene TRBV7-9; tentatively, D is TRBD2 (6 bases). Germline CDR1 and CDR2: SEHNR and FQNEAQ (reference sequence). There are 14 residues in the CDR3. V was clipped by 1 base and J by 5 bases, with 12 bases between them. The CDR3 reads CASSLGLALHEQYF. The DNA of the CDR3 is TGTGCCAGCAGCTTAGGCCTAGCGTTGCACGAGCAGTACTTC.

The V gene is TRBV9, the J gene TRBJ2-3; 8 nucleotides line up with TRBD2. The CDR3 has 16 amino acids. Germline CDR1 and CDR2: SGDLS and YYNGEE. The trim removed 4 bases at V and 0 bases at J, leaving 7 bases unmatched. CDR3 in DNA: TGTGCCAGCAGCAACCAAGCGGGAGCTAGCACAGATACGCAGTATTTT. Its protein product is CASSNQAGASTDTQYF.

In its sample, this clonotype was seen a few times. This chain uses TRBV27 with TRBJ2-1; D is perhaps TRBD1 (6 bases). The CDR3 is 14 amino acids. Trimming pared 2 bases from V and 5 bases from J, leaving 10 bases between. The germline V gene has CDR1 MNHEY and CDR2 SMNVEV (reference sequence). CDR3 amino acids: CASSLRQADNEQFF. The DNA of the CDR3 is TGTGCCAGCAGTTTAAGACAGGCCGACAATGAGCAGTTCTTC.